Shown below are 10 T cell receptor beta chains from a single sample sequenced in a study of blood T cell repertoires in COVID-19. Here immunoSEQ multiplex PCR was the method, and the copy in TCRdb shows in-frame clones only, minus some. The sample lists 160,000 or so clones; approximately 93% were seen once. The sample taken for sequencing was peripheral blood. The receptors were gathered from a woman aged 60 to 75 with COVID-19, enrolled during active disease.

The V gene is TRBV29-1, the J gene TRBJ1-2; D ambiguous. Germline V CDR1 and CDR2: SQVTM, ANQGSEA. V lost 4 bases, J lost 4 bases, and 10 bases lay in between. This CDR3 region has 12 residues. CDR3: CSVVRQGYGYTF. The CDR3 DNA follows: TGCAGCGTTGTACGACAAGGCTATGGCTACACCTTC. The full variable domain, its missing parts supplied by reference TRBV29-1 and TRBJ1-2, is SAVISQKPSRDICQRGTSLTIQCQVDSQVTMMFWYRQQPGQSLTLIATANQGSEATYESGFVIDKFPISRPNLTFSTLTVSNMSPEDSSIYLCSVVRQGYGYTFGSGTRLTVV.

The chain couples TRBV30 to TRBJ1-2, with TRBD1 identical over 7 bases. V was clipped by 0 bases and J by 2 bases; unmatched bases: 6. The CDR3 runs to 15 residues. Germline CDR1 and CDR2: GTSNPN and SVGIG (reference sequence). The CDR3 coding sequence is TGTGCCTGGAGTGTTACAGCAGGGGGGAACTATGGCTACACCTTC. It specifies CAWSVTAGGNYGYTF.

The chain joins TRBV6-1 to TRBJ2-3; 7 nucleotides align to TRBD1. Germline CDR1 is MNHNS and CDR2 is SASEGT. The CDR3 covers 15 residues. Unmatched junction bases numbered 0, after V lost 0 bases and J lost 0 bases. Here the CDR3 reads CASSEATGSTDTQYF. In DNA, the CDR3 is TGTGCCAGCAGTGAAGCGACAGGGAGCACAGATACGCAGTATTTT.

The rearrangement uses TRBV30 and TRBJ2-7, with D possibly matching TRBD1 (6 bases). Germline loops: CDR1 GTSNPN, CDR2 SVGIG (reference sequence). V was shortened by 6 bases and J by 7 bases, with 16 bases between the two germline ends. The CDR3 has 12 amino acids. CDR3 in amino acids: CACRDTLREQYF. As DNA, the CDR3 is TGTGCCTGTCGGGACACTCTACGAGAGCAGTACTTC.

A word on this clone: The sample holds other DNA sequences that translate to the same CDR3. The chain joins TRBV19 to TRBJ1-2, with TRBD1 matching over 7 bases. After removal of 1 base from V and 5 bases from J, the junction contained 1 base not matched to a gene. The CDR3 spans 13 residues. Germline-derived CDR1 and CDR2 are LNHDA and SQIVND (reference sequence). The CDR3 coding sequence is TGTGCCAGTAGTATAGGACAGGGTTATGGCTACACCTTC. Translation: CASSIGQGYGYTF.

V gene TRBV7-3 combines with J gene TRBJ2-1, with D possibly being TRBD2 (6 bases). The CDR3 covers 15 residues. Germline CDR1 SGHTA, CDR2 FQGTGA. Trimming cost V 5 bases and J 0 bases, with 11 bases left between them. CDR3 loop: CASSLGSSSYNEQFF. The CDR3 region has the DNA TGTGCCAGCAGCCTCGGGAGTAGCTCCTACAATGAGCAGTTCTTC.

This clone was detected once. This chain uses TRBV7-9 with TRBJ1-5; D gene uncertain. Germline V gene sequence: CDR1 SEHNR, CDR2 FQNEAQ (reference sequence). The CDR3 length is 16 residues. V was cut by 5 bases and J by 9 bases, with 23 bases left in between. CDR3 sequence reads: CASSGGTAAYRRPQHF. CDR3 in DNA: TGTGCCAGCAGCGGAGGTACCGCGGCCTATCGGCGGCCCCAGCATTTT.

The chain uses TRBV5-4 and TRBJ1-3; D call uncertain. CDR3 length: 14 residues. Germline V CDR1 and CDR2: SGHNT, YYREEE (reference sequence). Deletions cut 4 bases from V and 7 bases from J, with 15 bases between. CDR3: CASSLDPEVNTIYF. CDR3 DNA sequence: TGTGCCAGCAGCCTGGACCCGGAGGTCAACACCATATATTTT.

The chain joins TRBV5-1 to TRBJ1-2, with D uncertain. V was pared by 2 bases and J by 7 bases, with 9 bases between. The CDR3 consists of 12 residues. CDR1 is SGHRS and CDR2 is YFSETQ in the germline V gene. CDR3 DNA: TGCGCCAGCAGCTTTGATGGGAGTGGCTACACCTTC. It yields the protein CASSFDGSGYTF.

CDR3 DNA: TGCGCCAGCAGCCAAGTCAATAGGGGAGGCGAGCAGTACTTC. Encoded protein: CASSQVNRGGEQYF. The chain is built from TRBV4-1 and TRBJ2-7, with a weak D call TRBD2 (6 bases). V was pared by 1 base and J by 6 bases, with 13 bases between. This CDR3 contains 14 residues. Germline lookup yields CDR1 MGHRA and CDR2 YSYEKL.